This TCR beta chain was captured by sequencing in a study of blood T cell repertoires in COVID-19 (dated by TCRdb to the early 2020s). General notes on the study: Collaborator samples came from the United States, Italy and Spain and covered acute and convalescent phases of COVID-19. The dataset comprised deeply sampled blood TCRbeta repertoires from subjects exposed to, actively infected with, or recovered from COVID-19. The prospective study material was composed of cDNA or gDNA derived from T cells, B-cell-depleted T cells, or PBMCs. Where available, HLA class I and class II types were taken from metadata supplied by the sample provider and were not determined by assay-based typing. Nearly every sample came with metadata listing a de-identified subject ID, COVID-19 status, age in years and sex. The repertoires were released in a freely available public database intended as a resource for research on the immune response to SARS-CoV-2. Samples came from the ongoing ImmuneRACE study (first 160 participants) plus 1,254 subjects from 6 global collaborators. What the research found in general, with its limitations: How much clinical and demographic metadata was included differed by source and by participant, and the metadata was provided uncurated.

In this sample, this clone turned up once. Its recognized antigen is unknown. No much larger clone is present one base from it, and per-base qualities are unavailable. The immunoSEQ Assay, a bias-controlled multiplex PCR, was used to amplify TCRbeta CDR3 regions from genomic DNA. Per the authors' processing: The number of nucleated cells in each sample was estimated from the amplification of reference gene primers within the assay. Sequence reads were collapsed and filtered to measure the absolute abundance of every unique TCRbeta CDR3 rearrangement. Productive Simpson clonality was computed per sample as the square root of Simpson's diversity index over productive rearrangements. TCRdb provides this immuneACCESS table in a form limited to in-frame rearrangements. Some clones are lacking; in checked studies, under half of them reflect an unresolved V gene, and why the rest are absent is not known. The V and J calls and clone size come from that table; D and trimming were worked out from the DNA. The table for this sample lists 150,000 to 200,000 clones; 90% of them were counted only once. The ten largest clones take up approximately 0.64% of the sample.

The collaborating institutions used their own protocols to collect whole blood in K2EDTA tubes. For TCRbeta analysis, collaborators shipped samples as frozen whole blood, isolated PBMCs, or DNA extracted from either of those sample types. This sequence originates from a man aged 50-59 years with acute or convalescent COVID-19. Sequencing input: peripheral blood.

The CDR3 amino acid sequence is: CASSLHRDRGRITGELFF. The DNA sequence follows: TGTGCCAGCAGCTTGCACCGGGACAGGGGGCGGATCACCGGGGAGCTGTTTTTT. Recombination linked TRBV5-6 to TRBJ2-2, with TRBD1 matching 12 junction bases. The germline V gene provides CDR1 SGHDT and CDR2 YYEEEE. The CDR3 covers 18 residues, taking in both the cysteine and the phenylalanine. Only the CDR3 DNA is retained, 54 bases long and in frame from the first base. Trimmed from V: 1 base; trimmed from J: 4 bases; junction bases lacking a gene match: 8.